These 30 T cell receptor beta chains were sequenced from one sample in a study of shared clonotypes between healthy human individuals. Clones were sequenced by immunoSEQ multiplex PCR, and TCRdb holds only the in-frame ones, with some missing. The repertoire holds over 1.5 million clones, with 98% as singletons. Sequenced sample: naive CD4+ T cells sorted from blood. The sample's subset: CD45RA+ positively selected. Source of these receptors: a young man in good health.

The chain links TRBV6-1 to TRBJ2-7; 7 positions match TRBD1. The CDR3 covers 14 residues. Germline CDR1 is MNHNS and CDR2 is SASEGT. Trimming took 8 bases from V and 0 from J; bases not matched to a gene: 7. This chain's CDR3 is CASAGTASSYEQYF. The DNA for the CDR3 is TGTGCCAGCGCCGGGACAGCCTCCTCCTACGAGCAGTACTTC.

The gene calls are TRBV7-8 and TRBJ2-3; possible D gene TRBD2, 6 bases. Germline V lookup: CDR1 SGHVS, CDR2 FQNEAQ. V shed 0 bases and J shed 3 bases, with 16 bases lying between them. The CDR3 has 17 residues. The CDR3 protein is CASSLAGLASATDTQYF. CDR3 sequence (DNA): TGTGCCAGCAGCTTAGCGGGGCTAGCGTCGGCAACAGATACGCAGTATTTT.

The DNA for the CDR3 is TGTGCCAGCAACGGCAGGGGGCGCGGCTCTGAAGCTTTCTTT. This translates into CASNGRGRGSEAFF. The V gene is TRBV7-2, the J gene TRBJ1-1; 8 bases fit TRBD1. CDR1 and CDR2 from the germline V gene are SGHTA and FQGNSA. This CDR3 spans 14 amino acids. The ends lost 7 bases at V and 6 bases at J; junction bases unmatched: 10.

CDR3 DNA sequence: TGTGCCTGGAGTGGAGCGGGAGCCTACAATGAGCAGTTCTTC. This encodes CAWSGAGAYNEQFF. This chain links TRBV30 with TRBJ2-1; 8 positions agree with TRBD2. The CDR3 loop spans 14 amino acids. Trimming took 1 base from V and 2 from J; bases not matched to a gene: 1. Germline lookup yields CDR1 GTSNPN and CDR2 SVGIG (reference sequence).

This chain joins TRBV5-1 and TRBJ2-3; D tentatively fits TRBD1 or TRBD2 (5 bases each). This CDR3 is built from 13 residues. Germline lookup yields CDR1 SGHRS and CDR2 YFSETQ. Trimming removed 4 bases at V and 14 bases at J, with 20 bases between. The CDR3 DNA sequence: TGCGCCAGCAGCGCAACCGGGGCCAAATCGGGGTATTTT. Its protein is CASSATGAKSGYF. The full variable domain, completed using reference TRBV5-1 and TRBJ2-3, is KAGVTQTPRYLIKTRGQQVTLSCSPISGHRSVSWYQQTPGQGLQFLFEYFSETQRNKGNFPGRFSGRQFSNSRSEMNVSTLELGDSALYLCASSATGAKSGYFGPGTRLTVL.

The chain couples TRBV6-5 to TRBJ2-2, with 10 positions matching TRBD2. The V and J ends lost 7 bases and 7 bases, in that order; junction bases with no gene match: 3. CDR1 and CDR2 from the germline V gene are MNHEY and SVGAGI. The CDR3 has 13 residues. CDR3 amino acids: CASTRLAGGELFF. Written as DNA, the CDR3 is TGTGCCAGCACCAGACTAGCGGGCGGGGAGCTGTTTTTT.

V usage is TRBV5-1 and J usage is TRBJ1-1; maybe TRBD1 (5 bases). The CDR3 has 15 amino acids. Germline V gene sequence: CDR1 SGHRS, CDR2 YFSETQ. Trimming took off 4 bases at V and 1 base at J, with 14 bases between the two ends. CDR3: CASSAIRVQNTEAFF. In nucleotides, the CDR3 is TGCGCCAGCAGCGCAATCAGGGTACAGAACACTGAAGCTTTCTTT.

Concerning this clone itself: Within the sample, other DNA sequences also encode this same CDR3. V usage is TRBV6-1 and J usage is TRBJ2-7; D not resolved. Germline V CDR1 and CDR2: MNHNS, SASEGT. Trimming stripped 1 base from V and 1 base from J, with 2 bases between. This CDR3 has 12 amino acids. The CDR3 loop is CASSEGSYEQYF. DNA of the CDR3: TGTGCCAGCAGTGAAGGGTCCTACGAGCAGTACTTC.

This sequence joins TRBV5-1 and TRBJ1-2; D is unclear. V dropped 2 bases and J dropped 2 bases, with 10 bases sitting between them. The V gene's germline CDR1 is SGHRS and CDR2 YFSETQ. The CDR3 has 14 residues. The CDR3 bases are TGCGCCAGCAGCTTTCAACCGGCAAACTATGGCTACACCTTC. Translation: CASSFQPANYGYTF.

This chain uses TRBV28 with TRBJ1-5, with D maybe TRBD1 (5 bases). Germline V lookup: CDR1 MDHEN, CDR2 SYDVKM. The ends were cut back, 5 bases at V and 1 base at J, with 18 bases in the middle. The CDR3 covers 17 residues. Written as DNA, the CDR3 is TGTGCCAGCAGTCCTACGGGAGTGCAGGGCAGCAATCAGCCCCAGCATTTT. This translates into CASSPTGVQGSNQPQHF. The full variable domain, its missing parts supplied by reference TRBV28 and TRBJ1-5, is DVKVTQSSRYLVKRTGEKVFLECVQDMDHENMFWYRQDPGLGLRLIYFSYDVKMKEKGDIPEGYSVSREKKERFSLILESASTNQTSMYLCASSPTGVQGSNQPQHFGDGTRLSIL.

The CDR3 nucleotides read TGTGCCAGCAGCACGAGTAGGGGTTTTCGGTACTTC. Its translation is CASSTSRGFRYF. This chain joins TRBV11-2 and TRBJ2-7; a weak D match, TRBD1 (5 bases). Trimming stripped 5 bases from V and 12 bases from J, with 17 bases between. The CDR3 consists of 12 residues. From germline, CDR1 is SGHAT and CDR2 FQNNGV.

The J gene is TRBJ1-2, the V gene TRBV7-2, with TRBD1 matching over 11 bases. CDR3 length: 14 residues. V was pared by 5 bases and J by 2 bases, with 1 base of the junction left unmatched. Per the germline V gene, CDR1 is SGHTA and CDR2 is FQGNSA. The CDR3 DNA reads TGTGCCAGCAGCGGACAGGGGGCCAACTATGGCTACACCTTC. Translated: CASSGQGANYGYTF.

The CDR3 region is CASSPPAGEAYNEQFF. The CDR3 bases are TGTGCCAGCAGCCCCCCGGCGGGAGAGGCCTACAATGAGCAGTTCTTC. This sequence joins TRBV5-4 and TRBJ2-1, with 7 bases aligning to TRBD2. The J segment lost 2 bases and the V segment lost 4 bases, leaving 9 bases of the junction unmatched. From germline, CDR1 is SGHNT and CDR2 YYREEE (reference sequence). CDR3 size: 16 residues. Filled out from reference TRBV5-4 and TRBJ2-1, the complete variable domain reads ETGVTQSPTHLIKTRGQQVTLRCSSQSGHNTVSWYQQALGQGPQFIFQYYREEENGRGNFPPRFSGLQFPNYSSELNVNALELDDSALYLCASSPPAGEAYNEQFFGPGTRLTVL.

The CDR3 DNA reads as TGTGCCAGCAGCTTAGGGGAGATCACAGCAGATACGCAGTATTTT. This translates into CASSLGEITADTQYF. The chain links TRBV7-9 to TRBJ2-3; possible D gene TRBD2, 5 bases. The germline V gene encodes CDR1 SEHNR and CDR2 FQNEAQ (reference sequence). This CDR3 is 15 amino acids long. The germline V and J ends were trimmed by 1 base and 4 bases, with 12 bases remaining between them.

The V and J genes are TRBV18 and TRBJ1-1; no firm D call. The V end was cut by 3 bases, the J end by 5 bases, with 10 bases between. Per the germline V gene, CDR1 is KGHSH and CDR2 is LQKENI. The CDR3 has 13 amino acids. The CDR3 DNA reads TGTGCCAGCTCACCCCTACTGGGAACTGAAGCTTTCTTT. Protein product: CASSPLLGTEAFF.

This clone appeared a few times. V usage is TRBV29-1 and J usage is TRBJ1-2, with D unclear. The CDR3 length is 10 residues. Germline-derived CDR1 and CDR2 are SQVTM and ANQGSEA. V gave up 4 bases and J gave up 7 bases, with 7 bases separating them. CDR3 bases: TGCAGCGTTGGGGCACCTGGCTACACCTTC. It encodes CSVGAPGYTF.

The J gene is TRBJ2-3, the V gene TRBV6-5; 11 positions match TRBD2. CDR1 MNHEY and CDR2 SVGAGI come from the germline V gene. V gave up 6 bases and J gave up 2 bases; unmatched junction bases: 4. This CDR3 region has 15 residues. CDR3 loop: CASRRLAGFTDTQYF. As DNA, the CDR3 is TGTGCCAGCAGGAGACTAGCGGGGTTCACAGATACGCAGTATTTT.

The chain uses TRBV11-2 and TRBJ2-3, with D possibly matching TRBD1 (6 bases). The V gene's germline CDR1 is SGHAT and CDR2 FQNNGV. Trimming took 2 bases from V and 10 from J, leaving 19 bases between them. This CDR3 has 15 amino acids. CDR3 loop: CASSLTGWAQGAQYF. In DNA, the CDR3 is TGTGCCAGCAGCTTAACAGGGTGGGCCCAAGGGGCGCAGTATTTT. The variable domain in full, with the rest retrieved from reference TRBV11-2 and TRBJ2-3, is EAGVAQSPRYKIIEKRQSVAFWCNPISGHATLYWYQQILGQGPKLLIQFQNNGVVDDSQLPKDRFSAERLKGVDSTLKIQPAKLEDSAVYLCASSLTGWAQGAQYFGPGTRLTVL.

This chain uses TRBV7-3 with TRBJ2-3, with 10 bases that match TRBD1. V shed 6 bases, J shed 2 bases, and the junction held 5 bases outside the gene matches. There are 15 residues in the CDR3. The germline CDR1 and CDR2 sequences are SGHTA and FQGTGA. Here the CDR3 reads CASRLTGGATDTQYF. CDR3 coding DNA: TGTGCCAGCAGGCTGACAGGGGGCGCCACAGATACGCAGTATTTT.

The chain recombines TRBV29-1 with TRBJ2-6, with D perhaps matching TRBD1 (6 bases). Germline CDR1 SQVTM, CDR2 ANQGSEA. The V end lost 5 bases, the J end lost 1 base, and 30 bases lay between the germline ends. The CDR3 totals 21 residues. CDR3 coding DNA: TGCAGCGTTTATGGTGAAGGGGTGACAGGTCCCCGGGCATCTGGGGCCAACGTCCTGACTTTC. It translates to CSVYGEGVTGPRASGANVLTF.

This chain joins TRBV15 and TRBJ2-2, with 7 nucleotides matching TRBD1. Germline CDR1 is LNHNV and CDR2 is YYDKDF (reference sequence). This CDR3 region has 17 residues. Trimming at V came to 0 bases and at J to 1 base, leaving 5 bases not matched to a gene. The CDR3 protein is CATSRDKGQLNTGELFF. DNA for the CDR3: TGTGCCACCAGCAGAGATAAGGGACAGTTGAACACCGGGGAGCTGTTTTTT.

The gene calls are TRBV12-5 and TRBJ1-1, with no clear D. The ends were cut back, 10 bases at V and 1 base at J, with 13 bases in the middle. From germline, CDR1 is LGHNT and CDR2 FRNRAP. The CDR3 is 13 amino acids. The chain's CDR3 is CATRMEKNTEAFF. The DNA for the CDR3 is TGTGCTACGAGAATGGAGAAGAACACTGAAGCTTTCTTT.

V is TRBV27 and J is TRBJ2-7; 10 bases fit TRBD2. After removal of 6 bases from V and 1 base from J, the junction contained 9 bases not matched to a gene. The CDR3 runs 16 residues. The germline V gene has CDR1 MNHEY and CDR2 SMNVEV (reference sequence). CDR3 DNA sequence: TGTGCCAGCAGATTAACGGGACTAGCGCTTTCCTACGAGCAGTACTTC. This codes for CASRLTGLALSYEQYF.

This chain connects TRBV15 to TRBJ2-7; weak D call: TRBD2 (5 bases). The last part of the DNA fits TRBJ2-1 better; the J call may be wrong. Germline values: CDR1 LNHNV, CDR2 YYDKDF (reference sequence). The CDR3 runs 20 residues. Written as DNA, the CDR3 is TGTGCCACCAGCGGACCCGGGGAGCGGTCACGTAGGAGCTCCTACAATGAGCAGTTCTTC. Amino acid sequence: CATSGPGERSRRSSYNEQFF.

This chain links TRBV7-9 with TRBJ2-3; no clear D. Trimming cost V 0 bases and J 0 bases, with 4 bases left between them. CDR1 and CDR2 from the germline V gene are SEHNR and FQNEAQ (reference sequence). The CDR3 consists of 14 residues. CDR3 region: CASSLASSTDTQYF. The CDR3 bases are TGTGCCAGCAGCTTAGCCAGTAGCACAGATACGCAGTATTTT.

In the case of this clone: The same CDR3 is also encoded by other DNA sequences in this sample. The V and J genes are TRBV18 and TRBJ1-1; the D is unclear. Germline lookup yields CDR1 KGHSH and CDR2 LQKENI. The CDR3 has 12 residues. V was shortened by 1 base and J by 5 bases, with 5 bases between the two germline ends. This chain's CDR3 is CASSPRRTEAFF. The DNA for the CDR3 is TGTGCCAGCTCACCACGGCGGACTGAAGCTTTCTTT.

This chain's CDR3 is CASSKRTSAATGELFF. The CDR3 region has the DNA TGTGCCAGCTCCAAAAGGACTAGCGCAGCCACCGGGGAGCTGTTTTTT. The chain recombines TRBV2 with TRBJ2-2; TRBD2 matches at 9 bases. The ends lost 8 bases at V and 4 bases at J; junction bases unmatched: 11. Germline CDR1 and CDR2: SNHLY and FYNNEI. CDR3 length: 16 residues.

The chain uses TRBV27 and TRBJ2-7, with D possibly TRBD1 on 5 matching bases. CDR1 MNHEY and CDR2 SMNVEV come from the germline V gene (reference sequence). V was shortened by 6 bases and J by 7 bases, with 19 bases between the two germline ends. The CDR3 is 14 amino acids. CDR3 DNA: TGTGCCAGCAGACGACATTCCGCCTCAGGGGAGCAGTACTTC. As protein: CASRRHSASGEQYF.

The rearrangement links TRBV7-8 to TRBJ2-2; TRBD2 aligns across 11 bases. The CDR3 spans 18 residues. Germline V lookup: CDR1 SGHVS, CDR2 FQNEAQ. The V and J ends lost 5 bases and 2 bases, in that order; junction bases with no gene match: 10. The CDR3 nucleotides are TGTGCCAGCAGCCACCGTCCGACTAGCGGGATTAACACCGGGGAGCTGTTTTTT. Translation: CASSHRPTSGINTGELFF.

CDR3: CAWSRRMDGELFF. As DNA, the CDR3 is TGTGCCTGGTCACGTAGGATGGACGGGGAGCTGTTTTTT. This chain links TRBV30 with TRBJ2-2; no firm D call. The V and J ends lost 5 bases and 7 bases respectively, with 14 bases between them. The CDR3 consists of 13 residues. Germline values: CDR1 GTSNPN, CDR2 SVGIG (reference sequence).